A single T cell receptor beta chain is shown here with its context. Antigen: not known. The data originate from a study of long-term antiretroviral therapy in people with HIV. The study drew at least one pre-ART and at least two post-ART PBMC samples from every donor. The CDR3 spans 14 residues. V shed 5 bases, J shed 7 bases, and the junction held 3 bases outside the gene matches. CDR1 MNHNS and CDR2 SASEGT come from the germline V gene. Investigators performed immunoSEQ version v3.0 at survey level. Assay: immunoSEQ multiplex PCR; the TCRdb copy retains only in-frame clones and omits some. The sample has tens of thousands of clones; about nine tenths are singletons. Study findings and constraints: From about 2003 to 2017, blood was obtained, possibly while participants received older ART regimens. Whereas controls had wider CDR3 length ranges, HIV repertoires had narrower ones. Patients on ART gained diversity, which nonetheless stayed below transplant donor controls.

The chain carries TRBV6-1 and TRBJ1-6, with 9 bases aligning to TRBD1. This receptor was identified in a woman in her twenties or thirties with HIV. This specimen was unsorted PBMCs, taken 1.8 years before starting antiretroviral therapy. The CDR3 spells CASSFGQGNSPLHF. The CDR3 DNA is TGTGCCAGCAGTTTCGGACAGGGGAATTCACCCCTCCACTTT.